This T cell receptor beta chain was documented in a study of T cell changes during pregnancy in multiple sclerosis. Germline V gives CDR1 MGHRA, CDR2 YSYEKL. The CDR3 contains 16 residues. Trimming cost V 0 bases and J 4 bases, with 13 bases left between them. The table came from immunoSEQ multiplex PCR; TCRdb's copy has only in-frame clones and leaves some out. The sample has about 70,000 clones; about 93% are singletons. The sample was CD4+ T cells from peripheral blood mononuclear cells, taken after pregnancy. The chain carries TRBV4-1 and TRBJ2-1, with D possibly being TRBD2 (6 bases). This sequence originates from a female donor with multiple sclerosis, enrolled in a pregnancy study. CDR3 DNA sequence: TGCGCCAGCAGCCAAGACAACCTAGCGCGTTACAATGAGCAGTTCTTC. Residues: CASSQDNLARYNEQFF.